The text below deals with one T cell receptor beta chain. Antigen: not known. This sample was taken from a study of T cell responses to AZD1222 COVID-19 vaccine. Study conclusions and caveats: Seropositive status at baseline applied to only 5 or 6 AZD1222 recipients. In a largely white British group with more females than males, clonal diversity was possibly underestimated. Repertoires were sampled only after the peak T cell response. Mapped onto spike, vaccine-associated CD4 TCRs spanned it and were dominant at 160-218 and 743-854.

Only in-frame clones appear in the TCRdb table, and some are missing; sequencing was by immunoSEQ multiplex PCR. Among roughly 80,000 clones listed, around 90% were seen once. The CDR3 extends over 17 amino acids. Germline CDR1 is SEHNR and CDR2 is FQNEAQ (reference sequence). The V and J ends lost 5 bases and 0 bases respectively, with 19 bases between them. The specimen comprised peripheral blood, sampled on day 0 of MenACWY control vaccination. The V gene is TRBV7-9, the J gene TRBJ1-2; D unclear. This TCR derives from an adult in good health. The CDR3 loop reads CASSPEHLITANYGYTF. CDR3 bases: TGTGCCAGCAGCCCAGAACACCTGATAACGGCTAACTATGGCTACACCTTC.